This T cell receptor beta chain was recorded in a study of shared clonotypes between healthy human individuals. Study-wide results and limits: Sequencing depth was predicted to influence how clonotypes are shared among donors.

This CDR3 has 12 amino acids. Germline V CDR1 and CDR2: SEHNR, FQNEAQ (reference sequence). Trimming cost V 4 bases and J 6 bases, with 9 bases left between them. Points on this clone: Its target is not known.

This table comes from immunoSEQ multiplex PCR, and its TCRdb copy is limited to in-frame clones, with some not included. This table holds some 1.5 million clones, under 99% found once. The chain carries TRBV7-9 and TRBJ1-1; maybe TRBD1 (5 bases). Sequencing was done on a sample of naive CD4+ T cells sorted from blood. Noted subset: CD45RA+ positively selected. The sequence derives from a man aged 30 to 45 in good health. The CDR3 loop reads CASSSGLAEAFF. The CDR3 DNA is TGTGCCAGCAGCTCAGGGTTAGCTGAAGCTTTCTTT. Complete variable domain (other parts from reference TRBV7-9 and TRBJ1-1): DTGVSQNPRHKITKRGQNVTFRCDPISEHNRLYWYRQTLGQGPEFLTYFQNEAQLEKSRLLSDRFSAERPKGSFSTLEIQRTEQGDSAMYLCASSSGLAEAFFGQGTRLTVV.